The rows below give T cell receptor beta chains drawn from one sample of a study of beta chain features in type 1 diabetes. Clones were sequenced by immunoSEQ multiplex PCR, and TCRdb holds only the in-frame ones, with some missing. The sample contains hundreds of thousands of clones, over 12% of which appear only once. Sequenced input: naive CD4+ T cells from blood. Receptor source: a man aged 18-30 years with type 1 diabetes. CDR3s include the opening cysteine and the closing phenylalanine or tryptophan. The D gene is left open where the match is weak. Expanded clones are given a class, and other clones once, few, many or no size at all.

size	V	D	J	DNA	CDR3
-	TRBV10-3	TRBD2	TRBJ2-7	TGTGCCATCAGTGAGTCGCTGGGACTAGCGGGAGGGCGTGGCGAGCAGTACTTC	CAISESLGLAGGRGEQYF
-	TRBV7-2	TRBD2	TRBJ2-5	TGTGCCAGCAGCTTACCAGCGGGGGGGCGACGGGAGACCCAGTACTTC	CASSLPAGGRRETQYF
-	TRBV5-6	-	TRBJ1-5	TGTGCCAGCAGACAGGGACCGACCCCCAATCAGCCCCAGCATTTT	CASRQGPTPNQPQHF
-	TRBV6-5	TRBD2	TRBJ2-1	TGTGCCAGCAGTTACCAAGGGACTAGCGGGAGGGGGCAGTTCTTC	CASSYQGTSGRGQFF
few	TRBV18	-	TRBJ2-2	TGTGCCAGCTCACCAGGGACGGGACACACCGGGGAGCTGTTTTTT	CASSPGTGHTGELFF
few	TRBV15	-	TRBJ1-5	TGTGCCACCAGCAGAGATTCGGGGGGAGGTCAGCCCCAGCATTTT	CATSRDSGGGQPQHF
-	TRBV5-4	TRBD2	TRBJ2-5	TGTGCCAGCAGCTCCCCACTAGCGGGAGGGGCTCGGGTGGCCCAGTACTTC	CASSSPLAGGARVAQYF
many	TRBV28	-	TRBJ2-1	TGTGCCACCATAGGGGCGCTCGGGCAGTTCTTC	CATIGALGQFF
-	TRBV10-2	-	TRBJ2-6	TGCGCCAGCAGATCCCCCCGCACAGGGACAGGGGCCAACGTCCTGACTTTC	CASRSPRTGTGANVLTF
few	TRBV30	TRBD2	TRBJ2-5	TGTGCCTGGCGGGGGGATCCAGAGACCCAGTACTTC	CAWRGDPETQYF
-	TRBV5-4	-	TRBJ2-1	TGTGCCAGCAGCTTCGATAGTCTCTACAATGAGCAGTTCTTC	CASSFDSLYNEQFF
-	TRBV6-1	-	TRBJ2-3	TGTGCGGCTAGCGAGTCCACAGATACGCAGTATTTT	CAASESTDTQYF